This T cell receptor beta chain was recorded in a study of regulatory T cells in long-lasting Graves disease. About the research overall: Treatment with antithyroid drugs for over 5 years, together with positive TSH receptor antibodies, meant persistent Graves' disease.

This CDR3 region has 12 residues. The germline gives CDR1 DFQATT, CDR2 SNEGSKA (reference sequence). Trimming shortened V by 3 bases and J by 4 bases, and 9 bases separated the two germline ends. The sample's time point: persistent/refractory GD, antithyroid drugs over 5 years with positive TRAb. The TCR library used RNA extracted from PBMCs. Graves' disease diagnoses followed American Thyroid Association guidelines. The patient group derived from an endocrinology department in Xi'an, China. The study's findings and limits: Persistent disease samples used TRBV28, TRBJ1-2 and TRBJ2-5 preferentially.

Both iRepertoire HTBI primers and Arm-PCR of CDR3 regions were used to build the TCR beta libraries. TCRdb processed the multiplex PCR reads anew with MiXCR; each CDR3 protein has one entry. There are around 510,000 distinct CDR3 sequences in the sample; about a fifth occur only once, and less than 9% lies in the top ten. This clonotype came up many times. What it recognizes is unknown. The clonotype was recovered from a female donor with Graves disease. The V and J genes are TRBV20-1 and TRBJ2-5; TRBD1 or TRBD2 may be the D gene (5 bases each). Sample: peripheral blood mononuclear cells (PBMCs), taken when the disease was refractory, from a patient treated with antithyroid drugs. CDR3 in amino acids: CSASHGTETQYF. CDR3 nucleotides: TGCAGTGCTAGTCACGGGACAGAGACCCAGTACTTC.